This note documents a single T cell receptor (beta chain) sequence. In germline, CDR1 is SGHRS, CDR2 YFSETQ. Trimming removed 0 bases from V and 4 bases from J, with 10 bases in between. This CDR3 region has 14 residues. The data originate from a study of tumor-infiltrating lymphocytes in localized non-small cell lung cancer. Overall study: Each patient gave resected tumor and non-adjacent uninvolved lung tissue.

The table came from immunoSEQ multiplex PCR; TCRdb's copy has only in-frame clones and leaves some out. The profile shows 21,000 or so clones, more than 75% of them singletons. The J gene is TRBJ1-2, the V gene TRBV5-1; the D gene is possibly TRBD1 (6 bases). The sample comprised lung tumor tissue. This receptor was identified in a human donor with non-small cell lung cancer. CDR3 DNA: TGCGCCAGCAGCTTGGGACAGGCTCTCTATGGCTACACCTTC. It translates to CASSLGQALYGYTF.